The entry below describes one TCR beta chain. The antigen remains unidentified. The germline V gene encodes CDR1 SGHDN and CDR2 FVKESK. The V gene lost 4 bases and the J gene lost 8 bases, with 17 bases spanning the gap. There are 15 residues in the CDR3. The source of the sample is a study of graft-versus-host responses after intestinal transplantation. At the level of the study: Multivisceral, liver-intestinal, or isolated intestinal grafts were transplanted into recipients. Recipients were all induced with anti-thymocyte globulin, then given tacrolimus and steroids for approximately three years. Overall study results and limits: GvH clones were identified in recipient marrow, with some first appearing in ileum or blood.

Assay used: immunoSEQ multiplex PCR; TCRdb lists only in-frame clones, some missing. This sample yields some 90,000 clones, of which around nine tenths are seen a single time; about 6.3% belongs to the top ten. Sample: unstimulated CD8+ T cells sorted from spleen or lymph node cells, taken before intestinal transplant. The V gene is TRBV14, the J gene TRBJ1-4; tentative D call: TRBD1 (5 bases). The sequence was obtained from a human donor who received an intestinal transplant. Written as DNA, the CDR3 is TGTGCCAGCAGCCCAGTAGGGGTGTCGGGAGAAAAACTGTTTTTT. It codes for CASSPVGVSGEKLFF.